This section outlines one TCR beta chain sequence together with its context. The specificity of this receptor is unknown. One base away there is no much larger clone; base qualities are not given. V was cut back by 3 bases and J by 2 bases, leaving a gap of 10 bases between them. Reading from cysteine to phenylalanine, the CDR3 counts 14 amino acids. Of the read, only the CDR3 DNA is kept; its 42 bases are in frame from base 1. The germline V gene specifies MGHDK as CDR1 and SYGVNS as CDR2. RNA was extracted using the RNeasy kit, and roughly 0.5 to 1 microgram was reverse transcribed with random hexamers. The immunoSEQ multiplex PCR assay, which covers 54 Vbeta and 13 Jbeta segments, was used to amplify TCR beta CDR3 regions. To correct PCR amplification bias, a synthetic template baseline was used for both primer optimization and computational correction. The original pipeline was this. Only productive sequences were kept, with reads annotated to V, D and J genes according to IMGT and analyzed in immunoSEQ Analyzer. To calculate clonality, Shannon entropy was normalized by log2 of the number of productive unique sequences and then subtracted from one. For each patient and control, public and private clones were evaluated among the 100 most prevalent clones. A clone was defined as Susac-specific if it was absent from the healthy and MS cohorts, from over a thousand published viral clones and from other ImmuneACCESS disease sequences. The public reads were run again by TCRdb, first through fastp at Q25 and then through MiXCR, and only productive beta chains were kept. Records with the same CDR3 protein are collapsed into one entry carrying the most frequent genes and DNA. Here the V and J calls rest on TCRdb's processing, not on the authors' analysis. For this sample the table gives about 140,000 distinct CDR3 sequences, of which around 95% were detected only once. Of the sample, more than 0.075% is held by the ten largest clones.

The sample comes from a study of CD8 T cells in Susac syndrome (dated by TCRdb to between 2018 and 2020). About the study as a whole: Among the sequenced Susac syndrome patients, six had clinically active disease and eight or nine were in clinical remission. At the time of blood withdrawal, Susac syndrome patients were either therapy-naive, taking corticosteroids (with some also receiving IVIg), or on IVIg alone. The study used repertoire sequencing to test whether antigen drove CD8+ T cell activation and differentiation in Susac syndrome. What the authors observed across the whole study: In patients with Susac syndrome, the CD4+ T cell repertoire showed no detectable clonal expansion. The study acknowledged that relatively few individuals were included in the TCR sequencing and HLA analysis.

High-throughput TCR beta sequencing profiled peripheral blood CD8+ and CD4+ T cells from healthy donors, Susac syndrome patients and multiple sclerosis patients. Susac syndrome patients met recently defined diagnostic criteria for definite or probable disease. Bulk CD8+ and CD4+ T cells were purified by magnetic negative isolation, while CD8+ TEMRA cells were enriched using FACS. Blood was drawn into EDTA tubes, processed within 24 hours, and PBMCs were isolated by density gradient centrifugation. PBMCs intended for TCR sequencing were frozen in liquid nitrogen and were later thawed in a 37 degrees C water bath. A purity of at least 90% was achieved for sorted or isolated CD4+, CD8+ and CD8+ TEMRA cells.

The source is a human donor with Susac syndrome. The sequence is built from TRBV25-1 and TRBJ2-5; the D gene cannot be named for sure. Specimen: CD4+ T cells from PBMCs. The DNA sequence is TGTGCCAGCAGTGATACTCGCCCTCAAGAGACCCAGTACTTC. This encodes CASSDTRPQETQYF.